These 11 T cell receptor beta chains originate from one sample sequenced in a study of blood T cell repertoires in COVID-19. Sequencing was performed with immunoSEQ multiplex PCR; in TCRdb, only in-frame clones are kept and a portion is missing. Of under 250,000 clones listed, about four fifths were seen once; the top ten hold roughly 8.7%. The sample was peripheral blood. These receptors originate from a man between 35 and 55 years old with active or convalescent COVID-19.

The rearrangement uses TRBV4-2 and TRBJ2-2, with a possible D match to TRBD2 (6 bases). Germline lookup yields CDR1 LGHNA and CDR2 YNFKEQ. CDR3 length: 17 residues. Trimming removed 0 bases at V and 4 bases at J, with 15 bases between. The CDR3 loop is CASSQEGPGLLTGELFF. The CDR3 region has the DNA TGTGCCAGCAGCCAAGAAGGGCCGGGACTCCTCACCGGGGAGCTGTTTTTT.

This chain joins TRBV18 and TRBJ2-7; 7 nucleotides line up with TRBD1. This CDR3 comprises 14 residues. Germline-derived CDR1 and CDR2 are KGHSH and LQKENI. Trimming removed 6 bases from V and 3 bases from J; junction bases left unmatched: 8. CDR3: CASSSGGKFYEQYF. The CDR3 DNA reads TGTGCCAGCTCGTCAGGGGGAAAATTCTACGAGCAGTACTTC.

This rearrangement joins TRBV19 to TRBJ2-5; 9 bases are a match to TRBD1. V lost 5 bases to trimming and J lost 3 bases; unmatched junction nucleotides: 13. Germline V gene lookup returns CDR1 LNHDA and CDR2 SQIVND (reference sequence). This CDR3 has 17 residues. CDR3 in amino acids: CASSSQKTGGIEETQYF. The CDR3 DNA reads as TGTGCCAGTAGTTCCCAAAAAACAGGGGGCATAGAAGAGACCCAGTACTTC.

This sequence joins TRBV6-2 or TRBV6-3 and TRBJ2-2; 9 bases fit TRBD1. The trim removed 5 bases at V and 6 bases at J, leaving 1 base unmatched. Per the germline V gene, CDR1 is MNHEY and CDR2 is SVGEGT. This CDR3 has 13 amino acids. CDR3 protein: CASSRQGAGELFF. The CDR3 nucleotides read TGTGCCAGCAGTCGACAGGGGGCCGGGGAGCTGTTTTTT.

This clone came up once. The rearrangement joins TRBV7-2 to TRBJ1-2; D may be TRBD1 (6 bases). V was clipped by 1 base and J by 4 bases, with 13 bases between them. The CDR3 sequence is 15 residues long. Germline CDR1 is SGHTA and CDR2 is FQGNSA. DNA of the CDR3: TGTGCCAGCAGCTTAGACCGGACAGCGAGCTATGGCTACACCTTC. The encoded protein is CASSLDRTASYGYTF.

Written as DNA, the CDR3 is TGTGCCAGCAGGTCAGGAGGACCACTCAATGAGCAGTTCTTC. Translation gives CASRSGGPLNEQFF. The chain is built from TRBV6-5 and TRBJ2-1, with TRBD2 as a possible D gene (5 bases). Germline CDR1 is MNHEY and CDR2 is SVGAGI. The CDR3 is made up of 14 amino acids. The ends were cut back, 6 bases at V and 6 bases at J, with 15 bases in the middle.

This clone was seen a single time. This CDR3 is also generated by other DNA sequences in the sample. The rearrangement uses TRBV3-1 (or the pseudogene TRBV3-2) and TRBJ2-7, with a tentative D call TRBD2 (5 bases). Trimming cost V 4 bases and J 6 bases, with 7 bases left between them. The germline V gene encodes CDR1 LGHDT and CDR2 YNNKEL (reference sequence). The CDR3 runs 11 residues. CDR3 sequence: CASSRRGEQYF. The DNA for the CDR3 is TGTGCCAGCAGCCGCCGGGGCGAGCAGTACTTC.

This chain links TRBV7-2 with TRBJ2-5, with TRBD2 matching over 7 bases. CDR3 length: 17 amino acids. Unmatched junction bases numbered 16, after V lost 4 bases and J lost 5 bases. The V gene's germline CDR1 is SGHTA and CDR2 FQGNSA. CDR3 sequence (DNA): TGTGCCAGCAGCTACCCCTTCGAGCGGGGAATGATGGAGACCCAGTACTTC. Its translation: CASSYPFERGMMETQYF.

This clone was counted between two and nine times. The rearrangement uses TRBV30 and TRBJ1-2, with a weak D call TRBD1 (5 bases). V lost 2 bases and J 9 bases, leaving 13 bases between the germline ends. CDR1 and CDR2 from the germline V gene are GTSNPN and SVGIG (reference sequence). The CDR3 length is 12 residues. This CDR3 reads CAWSRDFFRYTF. The CDR3 region has the DNA TGTGCCTGGAGTCGGGACTTTTTTCGCTACACCTTC.

The CDR3 sequence is CASSPQGPSYGYTF. Here the CDR3 DNA reads TGTGCCAGCTCGCCCCAGGGTCCCAGTTATGGCTACACCTTC. J is TRBJ1-2 and V is TRBV18, with D possibly being TRBD1 (5 bases). The CDR3 length is 14 residues. Germline-derived CDR1 and CDR2 are KGHSH and LQKENI. The V end was cut by 6 bases, the J end by 5 bases, with 16 bases between.

V and J are TRBV30 and TRBJ1-6; a possible D gene is TRBD1 (5 bases). The CDR3 consists of 17 residues. Germline values: CDR1 GTSNPN, CDR2 SVGIG (reference sequence). V lost 3 bases and J 0 bases, leaving 15 bases between the germline ends. In DNA, the CDR3 is TGTGCCTGGAGGCCGGGACTTTCAAGCTCCTATAATTCACCCCTCCACTTT. Amino acid sequence: CAWRPGLSSSYNSPLHF.